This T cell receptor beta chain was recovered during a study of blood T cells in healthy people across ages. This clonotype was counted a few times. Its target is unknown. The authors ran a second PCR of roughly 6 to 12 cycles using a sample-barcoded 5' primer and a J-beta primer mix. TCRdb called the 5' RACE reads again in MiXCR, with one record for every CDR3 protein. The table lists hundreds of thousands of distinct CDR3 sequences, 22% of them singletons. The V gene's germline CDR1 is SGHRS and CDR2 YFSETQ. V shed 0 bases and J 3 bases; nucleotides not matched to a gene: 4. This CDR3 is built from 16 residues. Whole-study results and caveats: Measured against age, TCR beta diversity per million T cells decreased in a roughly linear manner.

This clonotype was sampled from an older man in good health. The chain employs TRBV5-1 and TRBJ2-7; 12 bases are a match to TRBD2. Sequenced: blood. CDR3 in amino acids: CASSLVLAGGYYEQYF. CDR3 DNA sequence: TGCGCCAGCAGCTTGGTACTAGCGGGGGGCTACTACGAGCAGTACTTC.